The 5 T cell receptor beta chains reported below all come from one sample, sequenced in a study of shared clonotypes between healthy human individuals. This table comes from immunoSEQ multiplex PCR, and its TCRdb copy is limited to in-frame clones, with some not included. The data show some 1.1 million clones, 70% to 80% seen once. The sequenced material came from memory CD4+ T cells from PBMCs. Subset: CD45RA-negative fraction. The receptors derive from a man between 18 and 29 years old in good health. Some clones in this sample may be carry-over from other donors' samples.

The V call is TRBV30, the J call TRBJ2-5; no firm D call. V lost 0 bases and J 4 bases, leaving 15 bases between the germline ends. The germline V gene encodes CDR1 GTSNPN and CDR2 SVGIG (reference sequence). The CDR3 runs 15 residues. CDR3 sequence reads: CAWSVPGMIRETQYF. CDR3 DNA sequence: TGTGCCTGGAGTGTACCGGGCATGATTCGAGAGACCCAGTACTTC.

In nucleotides, the CDR3 is TGTGCCAGCACCCGGTGGGGCGAGCAGTTCTTC. Its protein product is CASTRWGEQFF. The chain is built from TRBV7-9 and TRBJ2-1, with D possibly being TRBD1 (5 bases). V lost 7 bases to trimming and J lost 10 bases, with 11 bases between them. CDR3 length equals 11 residues. Germline CDR1 is SEHNR and CDR2 is FQNEAQ (reference sequence).

This clone was seen only a few times. The chain couples TRBV4-1 to TRBJ1-4; the D gene is possibly TRBD1 (5 bases). CDR1 is MGHRA, CDR2 YSYEKL, per germline. V lost 0 bases and J 1 base, leaving 6 bases between the germline ends. The CDR3 is 15 residues long. In DNA, the CDR3 is TGCGCCAGCAGCCAAGACAGGGTAACTAATGAAAAACTGTTTTTT. Translation gives CASSQDRVTNEKLFF.

This clone was seen once. At the DNA level, this CDR3 is encoded by other sequences in the same sample as well. The chain employs TRBV5-6 and TRBJ1-2; TRBD1 might be the D (6 bases). The V gene's germline CDR1 is SGHDT and CDR2 YYEEEE. V was clipped by 0 bases and J by 2 bases, with 11 bases between them. CDR3 length equals 15 residues. The CDR3 is CASSLVGGTNYGYTF. CDR3 sequence (DNA): TGTGCCAGCAGCTTGGTAGGGGGAACCAACTATGGCTACACCTTC.

The V and J genes are TRBV19 and TRBJ2-2; 13 bases are a match to TRBD2. Unmatched junction bases numbered 14, after V lost 3 bases and J lost 1 base. Looked up from germline, CDR1 is LNHDA and CDR2 is SQIVND (reference sequence). This CDR3 region has 21 residues. CDR3 bases: TGTGCCAGTAGTATTGGGGGTTCCCGGACTAGCGGGAGAGGGAACACCGGGGAGCTGTTTTTT. Translating it yields CASSIGGSRTSGRGNTGELFF.